This TCR beta chain is from a study of cytomegalovirus exposure and HLA in healthy donors (dated by TCRdb to 2015 to 2018). Notes on the research overall: An earlier analysis of 587 of the donors reported 250 to 300 Gb of sequence data and 117 million unique TCR beta sequences from 150 million to 200 million T cells. An early release covering roughly 580 HLA-typed donors comprised 300 to 350 gigabases of sequencing data and approximately 80 million unique TCR sequences. The genetic ancestry cluster associated with self-reported Caucasian donors included about four fifths of the 350 to 500 genotyped donors. The study aimed to test whether cataloging public T cell receptors could reveal signatures of past pathogen exposure. The T cell repertoires of about 700 subjects were profiled by immunosequencing and related to cytomegalovirus serostatus. Along with the roughly 670-subject first cohort, a separate validation cohort of more than 90 different subjects was used. To predict cytomegalovirus infection status, the study brought together high-throughput TCR immunosequencing, statistical association of individual TCRs with disease status, and machine learning. To study patterns of TCR occurrence, a later analysis re-analyzed previously published TCR beta repertoires from 666 donors and added high-resolution HLA genotyping. In the later analysis, no new phenotypic data were used to find candidate immune exposures; instead, reliance was placed on TCR beta sequences and their occurrence across donors. An earlier analysis of approximately 640 of the donors applied high-throughput TCR beta sequencing to assess whether each TCR beta V gene segment acted as functional or pseudogenic. Donor age, sex, ethnicity and CMV serostatus were collected together with the repertoire data. A later genetic analysis took genome-wide SNP genotypes for 398 of the 666 donors and used that subset as a discovery cohort. Every repertoire in the discovery cohort had been generated on one and the same sequencing platform. HLA typing covered class I and class II loci at four-digit resolution. Typing coverage differed by locus: A, B, C, DRB1 and DQB1 were typed in about 629-640 donors, DQA1 in 522, DPA1 in 606, and DPB1 in 400 to 480. About five DR-DQ haplotypes were handled as single units for association and clustering, since linkage in the cohort was strong. Among roughly 370 genotyped donors of the cohort, an average of about 240,000 unique TCR beta nucleotide sequences were sequenced per donor, roughly 18% of them non-productive.

Comment on this clone: Its antigen is still unknown. No qualities accompany the bases; no much larger clone lies one base away.

Overall study outcomes, separate from this receptor: The study listed 150 to 200 TCR beta chains as associated with cytomegalovirus. The only immune exposure information available for the cohort was CMV serostatus. A further reported finding was that TCR beta sequences accurately predicted the HLA-A and HLA-B alleles for most subjects in the first cohort. In a later analysis, the rate of TCR association differed among HLA loci, with DRB1 alleles having the most associated TCRs and HLA-C alleles having the fewest. When HLA alleles, especially DR and DQ, strongly co-occurred, attributing TCR associations to individual alleles was difficult. Most TCR sequences were observed very rarely across donors, whereas some public TCRs were present in many individuals. In vitro tests confirmed that a few of the cytomegalovirus-associated TCR beta chains recognize cytomegalovirus antigens. Compared with the approximately 710-donor mean, donors in an Asian-associated ancestry cluster had fewer N-insertions in productive TCRs, according to a later genetic analysis. A cluster of highly shared sequence variants was judged likely to be a technical artifact of the sequencing pipeline. A later genetic analysis associated a missense DCLRE1C variant with V-gene and J-gene trimming of TCR beta chains, and an independent cohort replicated the association. Correlated functional status among segregating V segments might be attributable to linkage disequilibrium, but an unknown experimental factor could not be ruled out. The cohort was sequenced for TCR beta chains only, and without alpha or paired-chain data the features that could be detected were limited. A later analysis reported that several top co-occurrence clusters appeared linked to parvovirus B19, influenza, CMV and Epstein-Barr virus. Because HLA typing was unavailable for some donors at each locus, only the typed subset was used in association tests. It was suggested by the authors that the approach could potentially be generalized to other disease states and immunological phenotypes. Over 15 rarely observed V segments, including chromosome 9 orphons, were excluded from the earlier analysis of a few hundred of the donors because counts were too low. Broadly in line with IMGT annotations, most TCR beta V segments showed up in productive rearrangements about 90% or about 30% of the time in an earlier analysis of 450 to 600 of the donors. Most CMV-associated TCR beta chains appeared to be HLA-restricted in a later analysis, and the HLA associations seemed to be driven largely by CMV exposure. In a later analysis, HLA-associated TCR beta chains showed more clonal expansion and lower generation probabilities than non-associated chains that were equally common. Some IMGT-functional V segments, including TRBV6-2 and TRBV6-3, could not be distinguished by the 87-base-pair reads and were therefore excluded. Cytomegalovirus status was reported to be diagnosed by the classifier with high specificity and sensitivity in both the original and validation cohorts. Presence/absence analyses assumed roughly uniform sequencing depth across donors, an assumption that may not hold. At a false discovery rate of 0.05, a later analysis linked 16,951 TCR beta sequences to specific HLA alleles.

The cohort was made up of 500 to 800 healthy bone marrow donors. At the time of sampling, every cohort member was nominally healthy, though immune exposures that went unrecorded were likely present. The donor tested CMV seropositive, placing the donor among the approximately 310 seropositive members of the cohort. Every donor gave a peripheral blood sample, and the peripheral blood mononuclear cells from that sample were used for TCR beta sequencing. The Qiagen DNeasy Blood Extraction Kit was used to extract genomic DNA from the blood cell samples. The library was made by the immunoSEQ multiplex PCR assay. A mixture of 60 forward primers for TCR Vbeta segments and 13 reverse primers for TCR Jbeta segments was used in the multiplex PCR. Amplification of the CDR3 region of rearranged TCR beta genes was performed with a multiplex PCR assay on genomic DNA. The amplified TCR beta libraries were sequenced on the Illumina HiSeq System as 87-base-pair reads. The source study handled its data this way. In a later analysis, tens of millions of unique TCR beta chains were counted across the approximately 640 repertoires, and roughly 11 million of these chains were shared by at least two donors. To remove PCR and sequencing errors, raw reads were error-corrected and collapsed into unique sequences using a nearest-neighbor algorithm that merged closely related sequences. CDR3 sequences were aligned to IMGT reference sequences to assign V, D and J gene segments. For a sequence to be retained, a match of at least six nucleotides was required to both a V gene segment and a J gene segment. Rearrangements were classified as productive when the CDR3 lacked stop codons and remained in frame with V and J, and all other rearrangements were classified as non-productive. CDR3 was defined by IMGT convention, running from the second conserved V-encoded cysteine to the conserved J-encoded phenylalanine. The earlier analysis of some 540 of the donors excluded any sequence lacking an unambiguous match to a single V gene segment. In an earlier analysis of several hundred of the donors, a V segment was called functional when productive rearrangements were above 56.7%, and segregating when the standard deviation between donors exceeded 5%. A statistical classification framework was built to diagnose cytomegalovirus status from the catalog of TCR beta chain sequences. V and J gene assignment, in a later analysis, came from comparing TCR nucleotide sequences with IMGT/GENE-DB human TR gene sequences. The TCRdist pipeline was used in a later analysis to assign CDR3 sequences and most-parsimonious VDJ recombination scenarios. In a later analysis, every TCR beta chain was defined by the combination of its CDR3 amino acid sequence and its V-gene family, and reads without a unique V-gene family were dropped. In a later analysis, nearly 600 highly shared, low-generation-probability nucleotide sequences were removed to address suspected cross-contamination and a sequencing artifact. In a later analysis, a clonal expansion index was calculated for each public chain from normalized within-repertoire ranks of inferred template counts. Generation probabilities in a later analysis came from a VDJ recombination model fitted to out-of-frame rearrangements, and those results were checked against IGoR. Hypergeometric tests were used in a later analysis to score TCR-TCR, TCR-HLA and TCR-CMV co-occurrence, with a repertoire-size bias correction applied to the TCR pairs. To estimate false discovery rates, a later analysis permuted the HLA or CMV assignments 20 times. A later analysis grouped co-occurring TCRs with DBSCAN, adding TCRdist sequence similarity when clustering within HLA-allele-positive subsets. For co-occurrence clustering, repertoires with fewer than 30,000 or more than 120,000 public chains were excluded, along with roughly 5 repertoires with anomalous nucleotide sharing. This immuneACCESS table, as held by TCRdb, lists in-frame sequences with V and J called but not all clones. Of the missing ones, under half trace to an unresolved V gene in checked studies; the others have no known cause. That table is the source of V, J and clone size, and D and trimming were worked out from the DNA. Across this sample there are over 200,000 clones, with about 80% seen only once. Around 2.9% of the sample comes from the top ten.

There are 16 amino acids in the CDR3, from cysteine to phenylalanine inclusive. Here the CDR3 DNA is all that survives: 48 bases in frame from base 1. The CDR1 and CDR2 encoded by the germline V gene are SNHLY and FYNNEI. V gives up 1 base and J gives up 4 bases, and the segment between their germline ends measures 16 bases. The rearrangement joined TRBV2 to TRBJ1-2, with the identity of the D gene unclear. The clonotype originates from an older woman in good health and CMV-seropositive. The sequenced sample was PBMCs. In nucleotides, the sequence is TGTGCCAGCAGTGAAGGGTACACCTTCTCAGGCTATGGCTACACCTTC. Translated, it gives CASSEGYTFSGYGYTF. The CDR3 plus the reference TRBV2 and TRBJ1-2 genes for the other parts give the full variable domain: EPEVTQTPSHQVTQMGQEVILRCVPISNHLYFYWYRQILGQKVEFLVSFYNNEISEKSEIFDDQFSVERPDGSNFTLKIRSTKLEDSAMYFCASSEGYTFSGYGYTFGSGTRLTVV.